Following are 27 T cell receptor beta chains from one sample sequenced in a study of T cells in Graves' hyperthyroidism and ophthalmopathy. RNA transcripts were the template for amplifying TCR beta CDR3 regions. First-round RT-PCR of the TCR CDR3 relied on the HTBI primer set. TCRdb used MiXCR to reprocess the multiplex PCR reads, holding one entry per CDR3 protein. Here the sample spans fewer than 700,000 distinct CDR3 sequences, 15% to 20% being singletons. The sequencing sample was made of blood. The origin of the receptors is a woman aged 30 to 39 with Graves' hyperthyroidism.

This clonotype was recorded many times. The V gene is TRBV28, the J gene TRBJ1-5; D gene unclear. Germline lookup yields CDR1 MDHEN and CDR2 SYDVKM. The CDR3 has 13 amino acids. Trimming removed 6 bases at V and 3 bases at J, with 9 bases between. The DNA of the CDR3 is TGTGCCAGCAGCTCCAGATTCAATCAGCCCCAGCATTTT. Encoded protein: CASSSRFNQPQHF.

The chain links TRBV20-1 to TRBJ2-7, with D unclear. V was clipped by 0 bases and J by 2 bases, with 11 bases between them. The CDR3 runs 14 residues. Germline V CDR1 and CDR2: DFQATT, SNEGSKA (reference sequence). The CDR3 DNA is TGCAGTGCTAGAGATAGGCGGCAAACCTACGAGCAGTACTTC. Its translation is CSARDRRQTYEQYF.

The chain uses TRBV4-2 and TRBJ2-3; D gene uncertain. The CDR3 has 14 amino acids. V lost 1 base, J lost 3 bases, and 8 bases lay in between. Looked up from germline, CDR1 is LGHNA and CDR2 is YNFKEQ. In nucleotides, the CDR3 is TGTGCCAGCAGCCAAGGTACCCAAACAGATACGCAGTATTTT. Its translation is CASSQGTQTDTQYF.

This clonotype was seen a few times. The chain joins TRBV24-1 to TRBJ2-3; D ambiguous. CDR3 length: 14 residues. From germline, CDR1 is KGHDR and CDR2 SFDVKD. V dropped 5 bases and J dropped 1 base, with 9 bases sitting between them. The CDR3 sequence: CATSGKIGTDTQYF. The CDR3 DNA sequence: TGTGCCACCAGTGGAAAGATCGGCACAGATACGCAGTATTTT.

This clonotype showed up just a few times. The rearrangement uses TRBV19 and TRBJ2-3; D is possibly TRBD2 (5 bases). Germline values: CDR1 LNHDA, CDR2 SQIVND (reference sequence). This CDR3 has 17 amino acids. V was cut by 3 bases and J by 2 bases, with 18 bases left in between. The CDR3 spells CASSIVLAGTHTDTQYF. The CDR3 nucleotides are TGTGCCAGTAGTATTGTCCTAGCCGGAACCCACACAGATACGCAGTATTTT.

In its sample, this clonotype was seen a few times. Written as DNA, the CDR3 is TGTGCCAGCAGTTACCGAAGAAGCGGGGGCTCCTACGAGCAGTACTTC. This sequence encodes CASSYRRSGGSYEQYF. The gene calls are TRBV6-5 and TRBJ2-7, with 8 bases aligning to TRBD2. CDR1 and CDR2 from the germline V gene are MNHEY and SVGAGI. Unmatched junction bases numbered 6, after V lost 2 bases and J lost 0 bases. The CDR3 extends over 16 amino acids.

This sequence joins TRBV5-6 and TRBJ1-6, with D perhaps matching TRBD1 (6 bases). Germline V CDR1 and CDR2: SGHDT, YYEEEE. The V gene lost 0 bases and the J gene lost 8 bases, with 12 bases spanning the gap. The CDR3 runs to 15 residues. In nucleotides, the CDR3 is TGTGCCAGCAGCTTGGAGGCCAGGGGCTATTCACCCCTCCACTTT. Its translation: CASSLEARGYSPLHF.

This chain connects TRBV5-1 to TRBJ2-2; D might be TRBD1 (6 bases). This CDR3 is built from 14 residues. Germline V gene data show CDR1 as SGHRS and CDR2 as YFSETQ. Between the trimmed V and J ends, which lost 5 bases and 4 bases, there was a span of 12 bases. The CDR3 sequence: CASSTGRTTGELFF. As DNA, the CDR3 is TGCGCCAGCAGTACAGGGCGGACCACCGGGGAGCTGTTTTTT. Complete variable domain (other parts from reference TRBV5-1 and TRBJ2-2): KAGVTQTPRYLIKTRGQQVTLSCSPISGHRSVSWYQQTPGQGLQFLFEYFSETQRNKGNFPGRFSGRQFSNSRSEMNVSTLELGDSALYLCASSTGRTTGELFFGEGSRLTVL.

This clonotype was observed at least ten times. The chain recombines TRBV27 with TRBJ2-3, with TRBD2 matching over 11 bases. Trimming cost V 4 bases and J 2 bases; bases outside gene matches: 2. CDR3 length equals 15 residues. Germline values: CDR1 MNHEY, CDR2 SMNVEV (reference sequence). The chain's CDR3 is CASSWTSGYTDTQYF. In nucleotides, the CDR3 is TGTGCCAGCAGTTGGACTAGCGGGTACACAGATACGCAGTATTTT.

J is TRBJ2-5 and V is TRBV4-1, with 9 bases identical to TRBD2. The CDR3 consists of 16 residues. The V gene's germline CDR1 is MGHRA and CDR2 YSYEKL. Trimming took 1 base from V and 1 from J; bases not matched to a gene: 4. CDR3 DNA sequence: TGCGCCAGCAGCCAAGTACTAGCGGGCGGCCAAGAGACCCAGTACTTC. This sequence encodes CASSQVLAGGQETQYF.

The sample holds a few counts of this clonotype. The chain uses TRBV6-2 or TRBV6-3 and TRBJ2-7; D may correspond to TRBD1 or TRBD2 (5 bases each). From germline, CDR1 is MNHEY and CDR2 SVGEGT. The CDR3 spans 15 residues. The V gene lost 6 bases and the J gene lost 8 bases, with 23 bases spanning the gap. The CDR3 reads CASSSYGAGGLKQYF. DNA for the CDR3: TGTGCCAGCAGCTCCTACGGGGCGGGTGGTTTGAAGCAGTACTTC.

This clonotype came up many times. The chain links TRBV2 to TRBJ2-5; 9 bases fit TRBD1. Germline V lookup: CDR1 SNHLY, CDR2 FYNNEI. CDR3 length: 15 residues. Losses at the gene ends were 4 bases for V and 5 bases for J; bases not matched to a gene: 8. The CDR3: CASSVGDRGLETQYF. The CDR3 nucleotides read TGTGCCAGCAGTGTAGGAGACAGGGGGTTGGAGACCCAGTACTTC.

This clonotype occurred many times. The V and J genes are TRBV3-1 and TRBJ1-6, with unresolved D. The germline V gene has CDR1 LGHDT and CDR2 YNNKEL (reference sequence). Trimming removed 4 bases at V and 7 bases at J, with 14 bases between. The CDR3 has 15 residues. The CDR3 is CASSREEGENSPLHF. DNA for the CDR3: TGTGCCAGCAGCCGCGAGGAGGGAGAAAATTCACCCCTCCACTTT. The whole variable domain, filled in from reference TRBV3-1 and TRBJ1-6, reads DTAVSQTPKYLVTQMGNDKSIKCEQNLGHDTMYWYKQDSKKFLKIMFSYNNKELIINETVPNRFSPKSPDKAHLNLHINSLELGDSAVYFCASSREEGENSPLHFGNGTRLTVT.

A few counts support this clonotype. This chain joins TRBV4-1 and TRBJ1-1; weak D call: TRBD1 (6 bases). V shed 4 bases and J shed 4 bases, with 19 bases lying between them. CDR1 is MGHRA and CDR2 is YSYEKL in the germline V gene. CDR3 length: 16 residues. The DNA of the CDR3 is TGCGCCAGCAGCCCAACAGGGTTGGGGTCGACCACTGAAGCTTTCTTT. Translated, it gives CASSPTGLGSTTEAFF.

This clonotype has ten or more counts. This CDR3 reads CASSPGQGIYGYTF. DNA for the CDR3: TGTGCCAGCAGTCCGGGACAGGGTATCTACGGCTACACCTTC. The chain employs TRBV6-1 and TRBJ1-2, with 9 bases matching TRBD1. After removal of 5 bases from V and 8 bases from J, the junction contained 9 bases not matched to a gene. The CDR3 has 14 amino acids. Looked up from germline, CDR1 is MNHNS and CDR2 is SASEGT.

This clonotype was seen a handful of times. The chain has TRBV5-1 and TRBJ1-5; D call uncertain. The CDR3 covers 16 residues. V dropped 0 bases and J dropped 0 bases, with 10 bases sitting between them. Germline V gives CDR1 SGHRS, CDR2 YFSETQ. The CDR3 nucleotides read TGCGCCAGCAGCTTGGGTGCACATAATAGCAATCAGCCCCAGCATTTT. As protein: CASSLGAHNSNQPQHF.

This clonotype showed up many times. The V call is TRBV12-3 or TRBV12-4, the J call TRBJ2-1, with 10 nucleotides matching TRBD2. After removal of 7 bases from V and 8 bases from J, the junction contained 17 bases not matched to a gene. This CDR3 has 17 residues. CDR3 amino acids: CASTGSGRARWWYEQFF. DNA of the CDR3: TGTGCCAGCACCGGGAGCGGGAGGGCCCGATGGTGGTATGAGCAGTTCTTC.

Concerning this clonotype itself: Sequence at one end of the junction differs from germline and may be a read error. The chain uses TRBV19 and TRBJ2-3; 11 nucleotides line up with TRBD2. There are 15 residues in the CDR3. The germline gives CDR1 LNHDA, CDR2 SQIVND (reference sequence). The CDR3 DNA is TGCGCCAGTAGTACGGGAGGGACTAGCGGAGATACGCAGTATTTT. Amino acid sequence: CASSTGGTSGDTQYF.

The rearrangement links TRBV19 to TRBJ2-1; the D gene is possibly TRBD2 (6 bases). Trimming pared 6 bases from V and 0 bases from J, leaving 15 bases between. The length of the CDR3 is 16 residues. Germline V gives CDR1 LNHDA, CDR2 SQIVND (reference sequence). The CDR3 protein is CASRPSGGNSYNEQFF. The CDR3 bases are TGTGCCAGTAGGCCCTCTGGCGGGAACTCCTACAATGAGCAGTTCTTC.

This clonotype was seen many times. This sequence joins TRBV12-3 or TRBV12-4 and TRBJ2-7; possible D gene TRBD2, 5 bases. The CDR3 spans 14 residues. The V end lost 7 bases, the J end lost 1 base, and 14 bases lay between the germline ends. DNA for the CDR3: TGTGCCAGCACTTTTGGAGTAGCGTCCTACGAGCAGTACTTC. This encodes CASTFGVASYEQYF.

The chain carries TRBV28 and TRBJ2-2; D remains unclear. Germline CDR1 is MDHEN and CDR2 is SYDVKM. The CDR3 loop spans 15 amino acids. Trimming left V 4 bases short and J 4 bases short, with 13 bases between. The CDR3 is CASSSSFPRTGELFF. In DNA form, the CDR3 reads TGTGCCAGCAGTTCCTCCTTCCCCCGCACCGGGGAGCTGTTTTTT.

Note on this clonotype: This may arise from a read error, as a much more abundant clone is one base away. The chain carries TRBV19 and TRBJ1-5; 7 nucleotides agree with TRBD1. The germline gives CDR1 LNHDA, CDR2 SQIVND (reference sequence). This CDR3 is 18 amino acids long. V dropped 5 bases and J dropped 0; count of bases not matched to a gene: 13. This chain's CDR3 is CASSYRGDMVYSNQPQHF. CDR3 nucleotides: TGTGCCAGTAGTTACAGGGGCGACATGGTCTATAGCAATCAGCCCCAGCATTTT.

This clonotype was recorded at least ten times. CDR3: CAWSVPQMNTEAFF. CDR3 nucleotide sequence: TGTGCCTGGAGTGTGCCACAGATGAACACTGAAGCTTTCTTT. The chain couples TRBV30 to TRBJ1-1, with unresolved D. The length of the CDR3 is 14 residues. Trimming cost V 0 bases and J 0 bases, with 8 bases left between them. The V gene's germline CDR1 is GTSNPN and CDR2 SVGIG (reference sequence). Supplemented by reference TRBV30 and TRBJ1-1, the full variable domain reads SQTIHQWPATLVQPVGSPLSLECTVEGTSNPNLYWYRQAAGRGLQLLFYSVGIGQISSEVPQNLSASRPQDRQFILSSKKLLLSDSGFYLCAWSVPQMNTEAFFGQGTRLTVV.

This chain links TRBV6-1 with TRBJ1-4, with 9 bases identical to TRBD1. V was pared by 6 bases and J by 4 bases, with 3 bases of the junction left unmatched. CDR3 length equals 14 residues. Germline CDR1 is MNHNS and CDR2 is SASEGT. CDR3 in DNA: TGTGCCAGCAGAACAGGGGGCTATAATGAAAAACTGTTTTTT. This encodes CASRTGGYNEKLFF.

The sample holds many counts of this clonotype. The chain uses TRBV28 and TRBJ1-4, with 9 bases identical to TRBD1. CDR1 and CDR2 (germline): MDHEN, SYDVKM. The junction had 4 bases not matched to a gene; V was cut back by 6 bases and J by 5 bases. This CDR3 region has 14 residues. CDR3 amino acids: CASSPGTGNEKLFF. Written as DNA, the CDR3 is TGTGCCAGCAGCCCCGGGACAGGGAATGAAAAACTGTTTTTT. Together with reference TRBV28 and TRBJ1-4, the CDR3 gives the full variable domain: DVKVTQSSRYLVKRTGEKVFLECVQDMDHENMFWYRQDPGLGLRLIYFSYDVKMKEKGDIPEGYSVSREKKERFSLILESASTNQTSMYLCASSPGTGNEKLFFGSGTQLSVL.

Ten or more counts support this clonotype. The rearrangement uses TRBV2 and TRBJ2-3; a possible D gene is TRBD1 (5 bases). Germline lookup yields CDR1 SNHLY and CDR2 FYNNEI. Trimming stripped 8 bases from V and 2 bases from J, with 20 bases between. CDR3 length: 16 amino acids. The chain's CDR3 is CASSPGGAVYTDTQYF. The CDR3 coding sequence is TGTGCCAGCTCCCCGGGTGGGGCGGTATACACAGATACGCAGTATTTT.

In this sample, this clonotype turned up many times. The rearrangement uses TRBV29-1 and TRBJ2-2; D remains ambiguous. Germline V lookup: CDR1 SQVTM, CDR2 ANQGSEA. This CDR3 contains 12 residues. V gave up 6 bases and J gave up 3 bases, with 8 bases separating them. CDR3 protein: CSVGMDTGELFF. CDR3 bases: TGCAGCGTGGGAATGGACACCGGGGAGCTGTTTTTT.